A single sample gave rise to the 5 T cell receptor beta chains below, sequenced in a study of cytotoxic CD8 clonotypes in ibrutinib-treated CLL. Produced via immunoSEQ multiplex PCR; TCRdb's table is partial and in-frame only. The data show about 140,000 clones, 60% to 80% seen once. Material: PBMCs, obtained after 12 months of ibrutinib treatment. The receptor set was obtained from a human donor with chronic lymphocytic leukemia.

The V and J genes are TRBV28 and TRBJ1-2; D uncertain. Germline CDR1 reads MDHEN; CDR2 reads SYDVKM. Trimming took off 6 bases at V and 5 bases at J, with 7 bases between the two ends. CDR3 length: 11 amino acids. The CDR3 DNA follows: TGTGCCAGCAGATTGCAATATGGCTACACCTTC. It encodes CASRLQYGYTF.

This rearrangement joins TRBV7-8 to TRBJ2-3; 7 bases agree with TRBD1. CDR3 length equals 13 residues. J lost 4 bases, V lost 3 bases, and 1 base had no gene match. The germline V gene has CDR1 SGHVS and CDR2 FQNEAQ. DNA for the CDR3: TGTGCCAGCAGCTTCACAGGGGCAGATACGCAGTATTTT. This encodes CASSFTGADTQYF.

V usage is TRBV27 and J usage is TRBJ2-7; TRBD1 matches at 12 bases. Germline loops: CDR1 MNHEY, CDR2 SMNVEV (reference sequence). CDR3 length equals 16 residues. Unmatched junction bases numbered 10, after V lost 3 bases and J lost 7 bases. CDR3 in amino acids: CASSFGWGQGAREQYF. Written as DNA, the CDR3 is TGTGCCAGCAGTTTTGGTTGGGGACAGGGGGCACGAGAGCAGTACTTC.

V gene TRBV28 combines with J gene TRBJ1-5; no firm D call. The V and J ends lost 3 bases and 6 bases respectively, with 9 bases between them. The CDR3 extends over 13 amino acids. The germline V gene has CDR1 MDHEN and CDR2 SYDVKM. CDR3 residues: CASSFQVGQPQHF. DNA of the CDR3: TGTGCCAGCAGTTTCCAGGTGGGTCAGCCCCAGCATTTT. The full variable domain, rest sourced from reference TRBV28 and TRBJ1-5, is DVKVTQSSRYLVKRTGEKVFLECVQDMDHENMFWYRQDPGLGLRLIYFSYDVKMKEKGDIPEGYSVSREKKERFSLILESASTNQTSMYLCASSFQVGQPQHFGDGTRLSIL.

The table lists this clone with a few counts. The rearrangement links TRBV18 to TRBJ1-1, with a possible D match to TRBD1 (5 bases). V lost 0 bases to trimming and J lost 8 bases, with 16 bases between them. CDR1 is KGHSH and CDR2 is LQKENI in the germline V gene. The length of the CDR3 is 15 residues. CDR3 region: CASSPPTSGGREAFF. The CDR3 DNA reads as TGTGCCAGCTCACCACCGACTTCGGGGGGAAGGGAAGCTTTCTTT.